This TCR beta chain stems from a study of T-cell reconstitution after alpha-beta-depleted transplantation in children. The V gene end was trimmed by 7 bases and the J gene end by 2 bases; junction bases not matched to a gene: 11. Germline-derived CDR1 and CDR2 are MNHEY and SVGAGI. The CDR3 is 16 amino acids. As it was prepared, the TCRbeta library received unique molecular identifiers. Each CDR3 protein gets one entry after TCRdb re-called the PCR reads with MiXCR. Seen here are over 150,000 distinct CDR3 sequences, roughly 14% observed once, and the top ten hold approximately 13%. The table lists this clonotype with many counts.

This TCR derives from a human donor who donated a stem cell graft to a child with acute lymphoblastic leukemia. The sequences come from PBMCs from the stem cell graft donor, collected from the stem cell graft. The chain is built from TRBV6-5 and TRBJ1-5; 7 nucleotides align to TRBD1. CDR3 residues: CASTYQGGLGNQPQHF. The CDR3 nucleotides read TGTGCCAGCACTTATCAAGGGGGCCTCGGCAATCAGCCCCAGCATTTT.